This T cell receptor (beta chain) was captured in a study of cytomegalovirus exposure and HLA in healthy donors. The germline V gene has CDR1 LNHDA and CDR2 SQIVND (reference sequence). CDR3 size: 13 residues. V lost 5 bases and J lost 1, with 6 bases in between. The PCR ran on 60 Vbeta and 13 Jbeta primers. TCRdb's copy holds only in-frame clones and misses some; the assay was immunoSEQ multiplex PCR. Among 250,000 to 350,000 clones listed, more than 80% were seen once. The sample holds one count of this clone. This chain links TRBV19 with TRBJ2-1; D ambiguous. The sequence derives from a man aged 40-50 years in good health and CMV-seropositive. Material: PBMCs. As DNA, the CDR3 is TGTGCCAGTAGTTCGACATCCTACAATGAGCAGTTCTTC. Protein sequence: CASSSTSYNEQFF.